A selection of T cell receptor beta chains follows, all from one sample in a study of blood T cell repertoires in COVID-19. Sequencing used immunoSEQ multiplex PCR; TCRdb keeps in-frame clones, though not all of them. This table holds a few hundred thousand clones, around 88% found once. Material: PBMCs or T cells enriched from blood (not recorded which). The receptors originated from a woman between 35 and 50 years old with acute COVID-19. Each CDR3 is given with its conserved first and last residue. A D gene is named only where the DNA matches it firmly.

D gene: .; V gene: TRBV13; J gene: TRBJ1-3; CDR3 protein: CASSLTERRGGSGNTIYF
D gene: .; V gene: TRBV19; J gene: TRBJ1-1; CDR3 protein: CASTDRLLNTEAFF
D gene: .; V gene: TRBV6-5; J gene: TRBJ2-1; CDR3 protein: CASKGGNEQFF
D gene: .; V gene: TRBV18; J gene: TRBJ1-3; CDR3 protein: CASSPGRNSGNTIYF
D gene: .; V gene: TRBV4-1; J gene: TRBJ2-3; CDR3 protein: CASSSAGTDTQYF
D gene: TRBD1; V gene: TRBV6-5; J gene: TRBJ1-2; CDR3 protein: CASSYWQGAYGYTF
D gene: .; V gene: TRBV6-5; J gene: TRBJ1-3; CDR3 protein: CASSYSSRNTIYF
D gene: TRBD2; V gene: TRBV10-3; J gene: TRBJ2-7; CDR3 protein: CAISKGVAGSSYEQYF
D gene: TRBD1; V gene: TRBV5-6; J gene: TRBJ1-2; CDR3 protein: CASSRDRASQGYTF
D gene: TRBD2; V gene: TRBV10-3; J gene: TRBJ2-1; CDR3 protein: CAIRDTSGRDNEQFF
D gene: .; V gene: TRBV19; J gene: TRBJ2-3; CDR3 protein: CASSISGPLRKQPSTDTQYF
D gene: .; V gene: TRBV7-2; J gene: TRBJ2-5; CDR3 protein: CASSLAGLGETQYF
D gene: TRBD2; V gene: TRBV28; J gene: TRBJ2-1; CDR3 protein: CASSMAGGPFYEQFF
D gene: .; V gene: TRBV19; J gene: TRBJ1-2; CDR3 protein: CASSLILLASYGYTF
D gene: TRBD1; V gene: TRBV6-5; J gene: TRBJ1-6; CDR3 protein: CASRWDRASSPLHF